The source of this T cell receptor beta chain is a study of tumor-infiltrating lymphocytes in primary liver carcinoma (dated by TCRdb to the late 2010s). Regarding the complete study: Between late 2015 and March 2016, a few patients in China with histopathologically diagnosed primary liver carcinoma had surgical resection. Of the five patients (three men and two women, aged 30 to 69 years), four had hepatocellular carcinoma and one had combined HCC and intrahepatic cholangiocarcinoma. The five patients had tumors staged T1-T3 N0M0, with maximum diameters ranging from about 4.2 to 11 cm. Roughly 3.65 to 7.13 million productive TCRbeta reads were obtained per sample, and no significant difference in read depth was found between tissue types. For each liver tumor, the study sampled five regions along with adjacent normal tissue and blood, and applied TCRbeta repertoire sequencing, expression microarrays and whole-exome sequencing. A total of roughly 35 specimens from 5 patients, comprising roughly 25 tumor regions, 5 adjacent noncancerous liver tissues and 5 peripheral blood samples, were covered by TCRbeta repertoire sequencing. Repertoires from technical replicates were highly reproducible, with mean shared-clone rates approximately 0.88 and correlation coefficients above 0.95. The investigation overall reported the following: The top 250 clones accounted for a significantly greater share of the repertoire in tumors than in blood (p = 0.039). The study included only four to six patients, and the authors note findings should be validated in a larger study. Bulk unsorted samples precluded comparing CD4+ and CD8+ T cell repertoires. Only the TCR beta chain was sequenced, so true repertoire diversity is likely underestimated because unpaired alpha chains were not captured. Repertoire overlap was higher between tumor regions (mean around 36%) than tumor-adjacent (17%) or tumor-blood (approximately 14%) pairs, consistent with antigen-driven expansion.

CDR1 SQVTM and CDR2 ANQGSEA were looked up in the germline V gene. Deletion took 3 bases off V and 4 bases off J, with a span of 7 bases between the germline ends. Counted from cysteine to phenylalanine, this CDR3 has 12 amino acids. Only the CDR3 DNA is retained, 36 bases long and in frame from the first base. This clonotype has ten or more counts. Its specific antigen is unknown. Base qualities are not recorded, but no much larger clone differs from it by a single base. RNA from unsorted whole blood was extracted with TRIzol reagent, and germline DNA was obtained with the DNeasy Blood & Tissue kit. Patients had chronic HBV infection and were treatment-naive at sampling. Before surgery, roughly 3.7 milliliters of peripheral blood were collected into K2EDTA tubes. Using a constant-region primer and ProtoScript II reverse transcriptase, TCRbeta-specific cDNA was reverse-transcribed from about 0.45 ug total RNA. TCRbeta libraries were built with three nested multiplex PCR rounds, a slightly modified ARM-PCR procedure. Multiplex TRBV1-TRBV30 forward primers and a Cbeta reverse primer were used in the first two PCR rounds, each of which was run for roughly 9 cycles. A final 25-cycle PCR with Deep VentR polymerase added sample barcodes and Illumina adapters. Amplicons of 200-500 bp were gel-purified with a QIAquick gel extraction kit before sequencing. An Illumina HiSeq 2500 was used to sequence the TCRbeta amplicons with 250-bp paired-end reads. The original pipeline was this. To recover full CDR3 sequences, reads were quality-trimmed using Trimmomatic v0.33 and paired reads were then merged using FLASH v1.2.11. V, D and J germline segments were assigned to the rearranged TCRbeta sequences by MiGEC v1.2.1b. Clonotype statistics and Shannon-Wiener diversity indices were calculated with VDJtools v1.0.0. Except for diversity analysis, only the 250 most abundant clonotypes of each sample were used in subsequent analyses to reduce sampling bias. The public sequencing data were trimmed at Q25 with fastp and processed into clonotypes with MiXCR by TCRdb, which kept only in-frame beta chains. Merged by CDR3 protein, the rows form single entries marked with the most common genes and DNA. TCRdb's processing, not the study's, gives the V and J calls here. The sample includes 310,000 or so distinct CDR3 sequences, with around 60% observed a single time. Together, the top ten hold 6.5% of the sample.

The chain employs TRBV29-1 and TRBJ2-1, and perhaps TRBD2 as D gene, on 6 matching bases. Sequencing was carried out using peripheral blood. The origin of this receptor is a man aged 35-49 years with primary liver carcinoma and hepatitis B virus infection. Here is the DNA: TGCAGCGTTGATGCGGGGTACAATGAGCAGTTCTTC. This yields the protein CSVDAGYNEQFF.